Many counts were recorded for the clone carrying this T cell receptor (beta chain). This sample was taken from a study of Graves' ophthalmopathy and Graves' hyperthyroidism. The germline gives CDR1 SGHRS, CDR2 YFSETQ. Trimming cost V 0 bases and J 5 bases; bases outside gene matches: 4. The CDR3 has 15 amino acids. The TCR beta CDR3 regions underwent amplification from RNA transcripts. The first-round RT-PCR employed HTBI primers together with the Qiagen OneStep RT-PCR kit. A multiplex PCR was then performed as the second round. MiXCR, applied by TCRdb to the multiplex PCR reads, yields one record per CDR3 protein. Here the sample spans 340,000 or so distinct CDR3 sequences, 15% to 20% being singletons.

Sequenced sample: peripheral blood. The source of this sequence is an adult man with Graves' ophthalmopathy. The chain links TRBV5-1 to TRBJ2-4; 8 bases align to TRBD1. CDR3 nucleotides: TGCGCCAGCAGCTTGGGCGCAGGGGGCCAAAACATTCAGTACTTC. Translated: CASSLGAGGQNIQYF.